A selection of T cell receptor beta chains follows, all from one sample in a study of T cell responses to AZD1222 COVID-19 vaccine. Data came from immunoSEQ multiplex PCR; TCRdb stores just in-frame clones and leaves some out. The profile covers over 50,000 clones, with 84% appearing a single time and 7.3% taken by the ten largest. This specimen was peripheral blood, taken on day 0 of AZD1222 vaccination. Receptors originate from an adult in good health. Both conserved end residues are part of each CDR3. Some rows mark clone size as missing; the rest say once, few, many or name a class of expanded clone.

v_call: TRBV5-1; clone_size: once; j_call: TRBJ2-2; cdr3_aa: CASSWRTGGTGELFF
v_call: TRBV6-4; clone_size: .; j_call: TRBJ2-7; cdr3_aa: CASSVGRSYEQYF
v_call: TRBV7-9; clone_size: once; j_call: TRBJ1-5; cdr3_aa: CASSLGGQPQHF
v_call: TRBV5-6; clone_size: .; j_call: TRBJ1-2; cdr3_aa: CASSLTRDSTNYGYTF
v_call: TRBV7-2; clone_size: few; j_call: TRBJ1-2; cdr3_aa: CASSPDGRYGYTF
v_call: TRBV4-1; clone_size: .; j_call: TRBJ2-1; cdr3_aa: CASSQGEGVGNEQFF
v_call: TRBV7-2; clone_size: .; j_call: TRBJ2-5; cdr3_aa: CASSFQETQYF
v_call: TRBV18; clone_size: .; j_call: TRBJ2-1; cdr3_aa: CASSPGPGGYNEQFF
v_call: TRBV7-9; clone_size: .; j_call: TRBJ1-2; cdr3_aa: CASSPQAMGYTF
v_call: TRBV9; clone_size: .; j_call: TRBJ1-2; cdr3_aa: CASSALSYGYTF
v_call: TRBV18; clone_size: .; j_call: TRBJ2-3; cdr3_aa: CASSPGLLDTQYF
v_call: TRBV6-5; clone_size: .; j_call: TRBJ2-2; cdr3_aa: CASRMTRDSGELFF
v_call: TRBV2; clone_size: .; j_call: TRBJ1-2; cdr3_aa: CASSGTGGFYGYTF
v_call: TRBV7-9; clone_size: .; j_call: TRBJ2-4; cdr3_aa: CASSPIDRLAKNIQYF
v_call: TRBV7-2; clone_size: .; j_call: TRBJ2-2; cdr3_aa: CASSFTSGVGTGELFF
v_call: TRBV11-3; clone_size: once; j_call: TRBJ2-3; cdr3_aa: CASSLAGPSTDTQYF
v_call: TRBV11-2; clone_size: .; j_call: TRBJ2-7; cdr3_aa: CASSLGPGTYEQYF